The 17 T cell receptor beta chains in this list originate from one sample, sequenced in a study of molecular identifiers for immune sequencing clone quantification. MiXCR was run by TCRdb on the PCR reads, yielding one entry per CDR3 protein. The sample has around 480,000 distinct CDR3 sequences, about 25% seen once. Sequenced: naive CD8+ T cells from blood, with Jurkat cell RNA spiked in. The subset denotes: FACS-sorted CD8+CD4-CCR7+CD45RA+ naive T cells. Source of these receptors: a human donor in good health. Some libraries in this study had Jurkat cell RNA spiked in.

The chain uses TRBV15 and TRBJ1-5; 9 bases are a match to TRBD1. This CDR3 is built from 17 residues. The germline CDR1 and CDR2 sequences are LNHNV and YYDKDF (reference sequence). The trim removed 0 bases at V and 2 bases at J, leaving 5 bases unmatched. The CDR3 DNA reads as TGTGCCACCAGCAGAGATCTCTGGGACAGGGGCAATCAGCCCCAGCATTTT. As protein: CATSRDLWDRGNQPQHF.

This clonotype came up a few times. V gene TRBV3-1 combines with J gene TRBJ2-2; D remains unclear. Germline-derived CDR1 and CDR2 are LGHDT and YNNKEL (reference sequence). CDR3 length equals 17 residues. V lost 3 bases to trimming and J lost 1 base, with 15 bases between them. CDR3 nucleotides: TGTGCCAGCAGCCATCCCGGACGGAACCTGAACACCGGGGAGCTGTTTTTT. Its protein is CASSHPGRNLNTGELFF.

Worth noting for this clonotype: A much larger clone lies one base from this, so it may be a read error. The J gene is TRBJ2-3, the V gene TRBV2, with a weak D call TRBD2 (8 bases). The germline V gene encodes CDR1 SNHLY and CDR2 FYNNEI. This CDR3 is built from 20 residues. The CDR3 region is CASGEAFGGLGGIFTDTQYF. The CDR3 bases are TGTGCCAGCGGTGAAGCTTTTGGGGGACTAGGGGGCATTTTCACAGATACGCAGTATTTT.

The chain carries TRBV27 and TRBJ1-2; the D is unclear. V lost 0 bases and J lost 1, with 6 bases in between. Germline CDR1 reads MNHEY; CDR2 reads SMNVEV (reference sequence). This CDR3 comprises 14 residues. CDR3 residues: CASSLSSNNYGYTF. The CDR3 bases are TGTGCCAGCAGTTTATCCAGCAATAACTATGGCTACACCTTC.

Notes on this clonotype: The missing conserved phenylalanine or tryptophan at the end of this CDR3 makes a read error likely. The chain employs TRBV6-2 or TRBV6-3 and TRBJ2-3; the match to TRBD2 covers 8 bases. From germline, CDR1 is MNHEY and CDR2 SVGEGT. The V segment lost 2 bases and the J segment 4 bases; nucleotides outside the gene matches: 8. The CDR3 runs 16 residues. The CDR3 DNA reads TGTGCCAGCAGTTACGCGCGGGGGGCGATTCCAGATACGCAGTATCTT. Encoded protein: CASSYARGAIPDTQYL.

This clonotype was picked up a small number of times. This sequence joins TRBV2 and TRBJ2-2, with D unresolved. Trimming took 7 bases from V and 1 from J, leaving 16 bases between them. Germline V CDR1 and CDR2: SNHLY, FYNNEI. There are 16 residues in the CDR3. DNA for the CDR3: TGTGCCAGCATTTCGACGGTAGATGAGAACACCGGGGAGCTGTTTTTT. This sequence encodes CASISTVDENTGELFF.

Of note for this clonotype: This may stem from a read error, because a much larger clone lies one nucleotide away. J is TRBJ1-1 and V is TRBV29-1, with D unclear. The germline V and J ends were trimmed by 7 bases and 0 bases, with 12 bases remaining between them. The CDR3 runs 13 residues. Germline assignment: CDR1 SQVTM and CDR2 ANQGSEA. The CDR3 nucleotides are TGCAGCGCTGAGTACATCCTGAACACTGAAGCTTTCTTT. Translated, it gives CSAEYILNTEAFF.

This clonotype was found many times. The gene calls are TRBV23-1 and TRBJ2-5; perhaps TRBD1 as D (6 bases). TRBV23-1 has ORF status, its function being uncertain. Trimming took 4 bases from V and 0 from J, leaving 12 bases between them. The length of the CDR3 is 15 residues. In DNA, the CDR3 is TGCGCCAGCAGTCCTCCCGGGACACACCAAGAGACCCAGTACTTC. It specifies CASSPPGTHQETQYF.

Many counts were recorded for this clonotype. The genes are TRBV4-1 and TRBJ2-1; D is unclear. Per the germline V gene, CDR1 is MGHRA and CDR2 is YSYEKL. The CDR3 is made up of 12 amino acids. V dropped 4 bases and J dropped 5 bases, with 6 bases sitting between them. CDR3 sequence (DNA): TGCGCCAGCAGCCGGTACAACAATGAGCAGTTCTTC. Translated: CASSRYNNEQFF.

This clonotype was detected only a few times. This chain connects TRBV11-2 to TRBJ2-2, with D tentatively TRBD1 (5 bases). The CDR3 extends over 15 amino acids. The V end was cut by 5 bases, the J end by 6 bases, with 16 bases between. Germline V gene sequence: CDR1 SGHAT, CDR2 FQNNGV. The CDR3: CASSQSQGRAGELFF. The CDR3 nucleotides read TGTGCCAGCAGCCAATCGCAGGGTAGAGCCGGGGAGCTGTTTTTT.

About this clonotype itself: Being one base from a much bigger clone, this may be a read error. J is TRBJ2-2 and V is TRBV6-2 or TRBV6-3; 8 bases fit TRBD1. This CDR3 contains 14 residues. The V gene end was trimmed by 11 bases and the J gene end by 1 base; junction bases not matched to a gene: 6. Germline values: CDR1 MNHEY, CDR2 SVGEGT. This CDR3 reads CAGGDRGNTGELFF. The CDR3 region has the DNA TGTGCCGGTGGAGACAGGGGGAACACCGGGGAGCTGTTTTTT.

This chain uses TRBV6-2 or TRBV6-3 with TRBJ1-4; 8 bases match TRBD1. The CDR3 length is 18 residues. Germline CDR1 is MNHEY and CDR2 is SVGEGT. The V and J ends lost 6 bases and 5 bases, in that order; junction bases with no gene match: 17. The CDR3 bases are TGTGCCAGCAGACCCGGACAGGGTCGGATTTTTACCAATGAAAAACTGTTTTTT. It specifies CASRPGQGRIFTNEKLFF.

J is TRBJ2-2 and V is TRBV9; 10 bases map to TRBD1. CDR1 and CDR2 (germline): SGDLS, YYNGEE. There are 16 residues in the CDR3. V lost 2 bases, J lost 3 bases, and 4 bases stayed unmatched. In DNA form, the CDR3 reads TGTGCCAGCAGCGTGACCGACAGGGGGCACACCGGGGAGCTGTTTTTT. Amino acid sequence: CASSVTDRGHTGELFF.

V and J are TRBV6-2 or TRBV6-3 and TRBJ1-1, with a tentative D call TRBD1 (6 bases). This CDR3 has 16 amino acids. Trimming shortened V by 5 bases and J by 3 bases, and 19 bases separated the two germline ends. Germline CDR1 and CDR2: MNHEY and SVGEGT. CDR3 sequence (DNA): TGTGCCAGCAGTCAACATACAGGGATTAGTCACACTGAAGCTTTCTTT. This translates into CASSQHTGISHTEAFF.

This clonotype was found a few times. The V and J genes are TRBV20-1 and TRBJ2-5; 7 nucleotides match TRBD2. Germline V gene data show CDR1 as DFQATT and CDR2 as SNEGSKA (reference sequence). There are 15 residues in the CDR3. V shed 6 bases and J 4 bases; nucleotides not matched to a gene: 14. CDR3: CSAYDGRFGVETQYF. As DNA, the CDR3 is TGCAGTGCATACGACGGGAGGTTTGGGGTAGAGACCCAGTACTTC.

CDR3 region: CASSFPSTGELFF. The CDR3 DNA is TGTGCCAGCAGTTTTCCTAGCACCGGGGAGCTGTTTTTT. The chain carries TRBV27 and TRBJ2-2; D ambiguous. This CDR3 is built from 13 residues. V was shortened by 3 bases and J by 4 bases, with 6 bases between the two germline ends. CDR1 is MNHEY, CDR2 SMNVEV, per germline (reference sequence).

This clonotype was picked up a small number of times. The CDR3 loop reads CASSNPTLARTYEQYF. The CDR3 DNA is TGTGCCAGCAGTAACCCCACTCTAGCGAGGACCTACGAGCAGTACTTC. The chain employs TRBV28 and TRBJ2-7, with TRBD2 as a possible D gene (6 bases). The germline V and J ends were trimmed by 5 bases and 2 bases, with 19 bases remaining between them. Germline CDR1 reads MDHEN; CDR2 reads SYDVKM. The CDR3 sequence is 16 residues long.